A single sample gave rise to the 23 T cell receptor beta chains below, sequenced in a study of beta chain features in type 1 diabetes. What was sequenced were expressed TCRB transcripts, since all of the isolated RNA had been reverse transcribed. This table comes from immunoSEQ multiplex PCR, and its TCRdb copy is limited to in-frame clones, with some not included. In the table there are 350,000 or so clones, 20% of which are singletons. The sequenced sample consisted of naive CD4+ T cells from blood. These receptors originate from a young woman in good health.

V is TRBV5-1 and J is TRBJ2-3; D may be TRBD2 (6 bases). Trimming took 4 bases from V and 4 from J, leaving 10 bases between them. From germline, CDR1 is SGHRS and CDR2 YFSETQ. The CDR3 loop spans 13 amino acids. CDR3 DNA: TGCGCCAGCAGCCAAACTAGCCCAGATACGCAGTATTTT. It specifies CASSQTSPDTQYF.

This clone came up a few times. The J gene is TRBJ2-3, the V gene TRBV29-1, with 9 bases aligning to TRBD1. The germline CDR1 and CDR2 sequences are SQVTM and ANQGSEA. This CDR3 is 15 amino acids long. V was clipped by 5 bases and J by 5 bases; unmatched bases: 11. The CDR3 reads CSVFYRGRGRDTQYF. The CDR3 DNA is TGCAGCGTTTTCTACAGGGGGCGCGGGAGAGATACGCAGTATTTT.

This clone was recorded a few times. The chain links TRBV5-1 to TRBJ1-4; 7 nucleotides align to TRBD1. This CDR3 has 14 residues. CDR1 is SGHRS, CDR2 YFSETQ, per germline. V lost 4 bases, J lost 4 bases, and 4 bases stayed unmatched. The CDR3 sequence: CASSGGQINEKLFF. The CDR3 DNA follows: TGCGCCAGCAGCGGGGGACAGATTAATGAAAAACTGTTTTTT.

This clone was detected only a few times. The chain combines TRBV6-1 with TRBJ1-2; TRBD1 is a possible D gene (6 bases). The CDR3 spans 15 residues. V dropped 3 bases and J dropped 6 bases, with 17 bases sitting between them. The germline V gene encodes CDR1 MNHNS and CDR2 SASEGT. This chain's CDR3 is CASSERQQGIDGYTF. In DNA, the CDR3 is TGTGCCAGCAGTGAGAGGCAACAGGGCATCGATGGCTACACCTTC.

The chain has TRBV2 and TRBJ2-1; the D is unclear. V shed 2 bases and J shed 8 bases, with 4 bases lying between them. Per germline, CDR1 SNHLY and CDR2 FYNNEI. The CDR3 sequence is 11 residues long. As DNA, the CDR3 is TGTGCCAGCAGTGAAAGCGATGAGCAGTTCTTC. Residues: CASSESDEQFF. Combining the CDR3 with reference TRBV2 and TRBJ2-1 gives the whole variable domain EPEVTQTPSHQVTQMGQEVILRCVPISNHLYFYWYRQILGQKVEFLVSFYNNEISEKSEIFDDQFSVERPDGSNFTLKIRSTKLEDSAMYFCASSESDEQFFGPGTRLTVL.

This clone was found a few times. V and J are TRBV6-6 and TRBJ2-1; no definite D call. Germline CDR1 MNHNY, CDR2 SVGAGI (reference sequence). With 6 bases removed from V and 4 bases from J, the gap between germline ends came to 10 bases. The CDR3 loop spans 13 amino acids. CDR3 in amino acids: CASRTDFYNEQFF. The CDR3 DNA reads as TGTGCCAGCAGAACCGACTTTTACAATGAGCAGTTCTTC.

The CDR3 protein is CASSLLGGVKTQYF. The CDR3 nucleotides are TGTGCCAGCAGCTTACTCGGGGGGGTAAAGACCCAGTACTTC. The rearrangement uses TRBV11-2 and TRBJ2-5; 8 bases are a match to TRBD2. CDR1 and CDR2 (germline): SGHAT, FQNNGV. The CDR3 has 14 amino acids. After removal of 2 bases from V and 6 bases from J, the junction contained 5 bases not matched to a gene.

This chain links TRBV23-1 with TRBJ1-2; D might be TRBD1 (6 bases). TRBV23-1 is assigned to the ORF class and has an uncertain function. The CDR3 is made up of 17 amino acids. V was cut by 10 bases and J by 0 bases, with 24 bases left in between. The CDR3 is CATCGPSGRTANYGYTF. In nucleotides, the CDR3 is TGCGCCACATGCGGCCCATCAGGTCGGACAGCTAACTATGGCTACACCTTC.

This clone has a single count. The rearrangement joins TRBV7-2 to TRBJ2-3, with D unclear. V lost 0 bases to trimming and J lost 0 bases, with 13 bases between them. The germline V gene has CDR1 SGHTA and CDR2 FQGNSA. This CDR3 comprises 17 residues. The CDR3 loop reads CASSLAIQPTSTDTQYF. The CDR3 nucleotides read TGTGCCAGCAGCTTAGCGATCCAACCCACTAGCACAGATACGCAGTATTTT. The whole variable domain, remainder taken from reference TRBV7-2 and TRBJ2-3, is GAGVSQSPSNKVTEKGKDVELRCDPISGHTALYWYRQSLGQGLEFLIYFQGNSAPDKSGLPSDRFSAERTGGSVSTLTIQRTQQEDSAVYLCASSLAIQPTSTDTQYFGPGTRLTVL.

In its sample, this clone was seen a few times. The chain links TRBV2 to TRBJ1-6; no clear D gene. CDR3 length: 16 residues. Germline lookup yields CDR1 SNHLY and CDR2 FYNNEI. Between the trimmed V and J ends, which lost 5 bases and 1 base, there was a span of 12 bases. CDR3 amino acids: CASSLEAGSYNSPLHF. For the CDR3, the DNA is TGTGCCAGCAGTCTCGAAGCGGGATCCTATAATTCACCCCTCCACTTT.

The rearrangement joins TRBV29-1 to TRBJ1-2, with D perhaps matching TRBD1 (5 bases). Trimming shortened V by 5 bases and J by 7 bases, and 11 bases separated the two germline ends. Germline V CDR1 and CDR2: SQVTM, ANQGSEA. CDR3 length equals 11 residues. The DNA for the CDR3 is TGCAGCGTTTTGGCAGGGTTTGGCTACACCTTC. This encodes CSVLAGFGYTF.

This chain connects TRBV5-1 to TRBJ1-1; TRBD1 agrees at 9 bases. V dropped 5 bases and J dropped 5; count of bases not matched to a gene: 7. Germline-derived CDR1 and CDR2 are SGHRS and YFSETQ. The CDR3 contains 14 residues. Here the CDR3 reads CASRPGTGWTEAFF. The CDR3 DNA reads as TGCGCCAGCAGACCCGGGACAGGGTGGACTGAAGCTTTCTTT.

This clone came up once. The chain joins TRBV2 to TRBJ1-5; tentatively, D is TRBD1 (6 bases). Germline lookup yields CDR1 SNHLY and CDR2 FYNNEI. This CDR3 is built from 15 residues. V lost 2 bases and J lost 4, with 12 bases in between. CDR3 coding DNA: TGTGCCAGCAGTGAAAACTACAGGGAGAATCAGCCCCAGCATTTT. Translating gives CASSENYRENQPQHF.

This clone came up a few times. The chain couples TRBV6-6 to TRBJ2-3; TRBD2 matches at 7 bases. CDR3 length equals 13 residues. The trim removed 6 bases at V and 9 bases at J, leaving 9 bases unmatched. Germline V lookup: CDR1 MNHNY, CDR2 SVGAGI (reference sequence). The DNA of the CDR3 is TGTGCCAGCAGCACGGCGGCCGGGAGGACGCAGTATTTT. Its protein product is CASSTAAGRTQYF.

This clone was found a few times. No DNA is shown, since the ends of the CDR3 on it are uncertain; the CDR3 is the one TCRdb lists. The same CDR3 also results from other DNA sequences found in this sample. The rearrangement links TRBV30 to TRBJ1-1. From its first to its last residue, the CDR3 has 12 amino acids. Germline V CDR1 and CDR2: GTSNPN, SVGIG (reference sequence). The CDR3 loop reads CACPGRSTEAFF.

V and J are TRBV9 and TRBJ2-3; 11 positions agree with TRBD2. The CDR3 has 16 residues. Germline V gene data show CDR1 as SGDLS and CDR2 as YYNGEE. J was trimmed by 8 bases and V by 0 bases; bases with no gene match: 8. Here the CDR3 DNA reads TGTGCCAGCAGCGTAGGTCCCACTAGCGGGAGTGGTACGCAGTATTTT. Encoded protein: CASSVGPTSGSGTQYF. Full variable domain (outside the CDR3, taken from reference TRBV9 and TRBJ2-3): DSGVTQTPKHLITATGQRVTLRCSPRSGDLSVYWYQQSLDQGLQFLIQYYNGEERAKGNILERFSAQQFPDLHSELNLSSLELGDSALYFCASSVGPTSGSGTQYFGPGTRLTVL.

In this sample, this clone turned up a few times. The V call is TRBV14, the J call TRBJ2-1; TRBD2 agrees at 10 bases. The CDR3 covers 16 residues. Germline V lookup: CDR1 SGHDN, CDR2 FVKESK. J was trimmed by 3 bases and V by 3 bases; bases with no gene match: 5. This CDR3 reads CASSHTSGNFYNEQFF. CDR3 bases: TGTGCCAGCAGCCACACTAGCGGGAATTTCTACAATGAGCAGTTCTTC. Combining the CDR3 with reference TRBV14 and TRBJ2-1 gives the whole variable domain EAGVTQFPSHSVIEKGQTVTLRCDPISGHDNLYWYRRVMGKEIKFLLHFVKESKQDESGMPNNRFLAERTGGTYSTLKVQPAELEDSGVYFCASSHTSGNFYNEQFFGPGTRLTVL.

The rearrangement uses TRBV29-1 and TRBJ2-5, with a weak D call TRBD2 (6 bases). Germline values: CDR1 SQVTM, CDR2 ANQGSEA. CDR3 length: 13 amino acids. V gave up 4 bases and J gave up 3 bases, with 12 bases separating them. The CDR3 is CSVAGTRKETQYF. CDR3 in DNA: TGCAGCGTTGCTGGGACTCGAAAAGAGACCCAGTACTTC.

This chain joins TRBV6-4 and TRBJ2-1, with 11 bases that match TRBD2. With V trimmed by 5 bases and J by 8 bases, 8 bases remained unmatched. Per germline, CDR1 MRHNA and CDR2 SNTAGT. This CDR3 has 15 amino acids. The CDR3 region has the DNA TGTGCCAGCAGTTTAGCGGGAGGGCCGGGATATGAGCAGTTCTTC. Amino acid sequence: CASSLAGGPGYEQFF.

The chain uses TRBV5-1 and TRBJ2-5; 11 bases match TRBD2. The CDR3 spans 18 residues. Germline-derived CDR1 and CDR2 are SGHRS and YFSETQ. The trim removed 2 bases at V and 5 bases at J, leaving 14 bases unmatched. CDR3 nucleotide sequence: TGCGCCAGCAGCTTATCTTTCCGCACTAGCGGGAGTTTGGAGACCCAGTACTTC. Its protein product is CASSLSFRTSGSLETQYF.

This chain uses TRBV9 with TRBJ1-2, with unresolved D. Germline V gene data show CDR1 as SGDLS and CDR2 as YYNGEE. With 4 bases removed from V and 5 bases from J, the gap between germline ends came to 12 bases. The length of the CDR3 is 13 residues. Here the CDR3 DNA reads TGTGCCAGCAGCAACCACCGACAATATGGCTACACCTTC. Its protein product is CASSNHRQYGYTF.

This chain uses TRBV9 with TRBJ2-1; 9 positions agree with TRBD1. CDR1 and CDR2 (germline): SGDLS, YYNGEE. The CDR3 is made up of 15 amino acids. The J segment lost 6 bases and the V segment lost 2 bases, leaving 6 bases of the junction unmatched. The CDR3 spells CASSVRTGAGNEQFF. CDR3 bases: TGTGCCAGCAGCGTGAGGACAGGGGCAGGCAATGAGCAGTTCTTC.

The rearrangement links TRBV10-3 to TRBJ2-1; 11 bases fit TRBD1. Trimming removed 11 bases from V and 5 bases from J; junction bases left unmatched: 20. This CDR3 region has 18 residues. Germline assignment: CDR1 ENHRY and CDR2 SYGVKD. Here the CDR3 DNA reads TGTGCCGTCCAGGTCGGGACAGGGGGGCTAGCGGGAAACAATGAGCAGTTCTTC. Protein product: CAVQVGTGGLAGNNEQFF.